This T cell receptor (beta chain) was identified in a study of Ad26.COV2.S vaccination and SARS-CoV-2 variants. Whole-study findings and limits: While placebo recipients had lower spike-specific TCR breadth, vaccine recipients had more. Vaccinees reportedly had broad spike-specific CD8+ and CD4+ T cell responses.

Only in-frame clones appear in the TCRdb table, and some are missing; sequencing was by immunoSEQ multiplex PCR. The data show some 390,000 clones, approximately 86% seen once. CDR3 length: 15 residues. Germline CDR1 and CDR2: SGDLS and YYNGEE. Trimming left V 4 bases short and J 8 bases short, with 18 bases between. Turning to this clone: Its antigen remains unidentified.

Treatment specified: 15 to 20 received Ad26.COV2.S at low or high dose, single or two shots; five or six received placebo; per-sample allocation not given. At day 63 after the first vaccine or placebo injection, samples were drawn. Boston hosted the donor, who was an adult aged 18-55 years. This clonotype originated in a person aged 18-65 years who received the Ad26.COV2.S COVID-19 vaccine or a placebo. The chain couples TRBV9 to TRBJ1-4; D is unresolved. Material: peripheral blood, obtained in a trial of Ad26.COV2.S vaccine versus placebo. Written as DNA, the CDR3 is TGTGCCAGCAGCCCCTATTGGAGGTTAGACGAAAAACTGTTTTTT. Protein: CASSPYWRLDEKLFF.